This TCR beta chain was recovered during a study of blood T cell repertoires in COVID-19. In the source study's methods: Researchers report that nucleated cell counts were estimated from reference gene primer amplification. The data were produced by immunoSEQ multiplex PCR, yet TCRdb's version contains in-frame clones alone and is incomplete. The DNA was the basis for D and trimming; V, J and clone size are from that table. The data contain about 200,000 clones, 88% of them seen just once; the ten biggest clones take up 1.5%. The ends were cut back, 7 bases at V and 10 bases at J, with 11 bases in the middle. The CDR3 has 10 amino acids. Looked up from germline, CDR1 is SQVTM and CDR2 is ANQGSEA.

This sequence was found in a man younger than 35 with active or convalescent COVID-19. Sequencing input: peripheral blood. This chain joins TRBV29-1 and TRBJ2-1, with D tentatively TRBD1 (5 bases). CDR3 DNA sequence: TGCAGCGCTACAGGTCCGGAGCAGTTCTTC. Residues: CSATGPEQFF.